A single sample gave rise to the 3 T cell receptor beta chains below, sequenced in a study of read filtering for tumor transcriptome and immune sequencing. This library used roughly 400 ng RNA and molecular barcoded adaptors spanning alpha/delta and beta/gamma chains. TCRdb used MiXCR to reprocess the reads, holding one entry per CDR3 protein. The repertoire holds fewer than 25,000 distinct CDR3 sequences, with less than 25% as singletons. The specimen was a population of CD138-negative cells sorted from bone marrow. These receptors were obtained from a donor older than 35 with multiple myeloma.

This rearrangement joins TRBV20-1 to TRBJ1-2, with a weak D call TRBD1 (6 bases). V gave up 5 bases and J gave up 2 bases, with 18 bases separating them. This CDR3 comprises 15 residues. Germline CDR1 is DFQATT and CDR2 is SNEGSKA (reference sequence). Here the CDR3 DNA reads TGCAGTGCTGAGGGGGGAACTAACCAGAACTATGGCTACACCTTC. Translated: CSAEGGTNQNYGYTF.

This clonotype was picked up many times. V usage is TRBV19 and J usage is TRBJ2-3; 9 bases align to TRBD1. This CDR3 contains 13 residues. Trimming cost V 8 bases and J 4 bases; bases outside gene matches: 4. The germline CDR1 and CDR2 sequences are LNHDA and SQIVND (reference sequence). In DNA form, the CDR3 reads TGTGCCAGTTCGGGACAGGGCTCAGATACGCAGTATTTT. This translates into CASSGQGSDTQYF.

The table lists this clonotype with a few counts. The rearrangement joins TRBV5-1 to TRBJ1-4; D is undetermined. CDR1 and CDR2 from the germline V gene are SGHRS and YFSETQ. The V end was cut by 4 bases, the J end by 8 bases, with 18 bases between. The CDR3 is made up of 15 amino acids. CDR3 sequence: CASSKSTPPEEKLFF. In nucleotides, the CDR3 is TGCGCCAGCAGCAAATCGACTCCTCCCGAAGAAAAACTGTTTTTT.